The T cell receptor (beta chain) under discussion was sequenced for a study of T cell responses to AZD1222 COVID-19 vaccine. The study's findings and limits: The donors showed a predominance of white British ancestry and of females, with possible underestimation of clonal diversity. Just five to seven people given AZD1222 tested seropositive at baseline.

Concerning this clone itself: Antigen: not known.

Some clones are missing from TCRdb's copy, which holds only in-frame ones; the method was immunoSEQ multiplex PCR. The sample shows 120,000 or so clones, 75% to 90% of them seen only once. This CDR3 contains 11 residues. CDR1 and CDR2 (germline): MDHEN, SYDVKM. With 6 bases removed from V and 12 bases from J, the gap between germline ends came to 12 bases. The sequenced sample was peripheral blood, obtained on day 0 of AZD1222 vaccination. The source is an adult in good health. The rearrangement uses TRBV28 and TRBJ2-1; D is possibly TRBD1 (5 bases). The CDR3 sequence: CASSPDNRQFF. The DNA for the CDR3 is TGTGCCAGCAGCCCGGACAATAGGCAGTTCTTC. The variable domain in full, with the rest retrieved from reference TRBV28 and TRBJ2-1, is DVKVTQSSRYLVKRTGEKVFLECVQDMDHENMFWYRQDPGLGLRLIYFSYDVKMKEKGDIPEGYSVSREKKERFSLILESASTNQTSMYLCASSPDNRQFFGPGTRLTVL.